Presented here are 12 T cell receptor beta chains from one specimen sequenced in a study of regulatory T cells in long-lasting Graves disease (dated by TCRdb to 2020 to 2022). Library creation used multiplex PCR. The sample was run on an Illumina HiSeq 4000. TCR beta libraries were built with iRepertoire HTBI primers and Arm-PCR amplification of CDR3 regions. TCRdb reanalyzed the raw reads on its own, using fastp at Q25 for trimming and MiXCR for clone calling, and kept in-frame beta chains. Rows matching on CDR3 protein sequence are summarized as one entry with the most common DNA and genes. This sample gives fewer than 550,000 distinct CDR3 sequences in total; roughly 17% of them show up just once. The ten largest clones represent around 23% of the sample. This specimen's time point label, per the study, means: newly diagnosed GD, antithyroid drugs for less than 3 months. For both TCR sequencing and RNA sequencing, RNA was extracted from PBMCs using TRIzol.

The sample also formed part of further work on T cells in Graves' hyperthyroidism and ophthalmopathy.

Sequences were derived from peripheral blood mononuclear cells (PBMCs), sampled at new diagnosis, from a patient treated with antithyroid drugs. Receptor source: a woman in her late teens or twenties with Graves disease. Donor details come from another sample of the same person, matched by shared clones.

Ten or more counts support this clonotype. The CDR3 sequence is CASSLRLAYNEQFF. The CDR3 region has the DNA TGTGCCAGCAGCTTAAGACTAGCGTACAATGAGCAGTTCTTC. The rearrangement uses TRBV13 and TRBJ2-1; TRBD2 aligns across 8 bases. This CDR3 region has 14 residues. Per the germline V gene, CDR1 is PRHDT and CDR2 is FYEKMQ (reference sequence). The V segment lost 2 bases and the J segment 4 bases; nucleotides outside the gene matches: 1.

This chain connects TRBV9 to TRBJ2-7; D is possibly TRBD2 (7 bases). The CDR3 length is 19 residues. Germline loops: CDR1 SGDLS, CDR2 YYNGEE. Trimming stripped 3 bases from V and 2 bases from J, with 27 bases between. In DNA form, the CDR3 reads TGTGCCAGCAGCGCCAGTGGGGGGGCGTGGGGAGGGCCTCCCTACGAGCAGTACTTC. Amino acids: CASSASGGAWGGPPYEQYF.

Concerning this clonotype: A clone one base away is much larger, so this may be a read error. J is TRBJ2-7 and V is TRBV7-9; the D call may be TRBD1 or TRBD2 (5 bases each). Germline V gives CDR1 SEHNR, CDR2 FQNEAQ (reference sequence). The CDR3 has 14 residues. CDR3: CASSSTGTRPFQHF. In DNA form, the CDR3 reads TGTGCCAGCAGTTCAACCGGGACCCGCCCGTTTCAGCACTTC.

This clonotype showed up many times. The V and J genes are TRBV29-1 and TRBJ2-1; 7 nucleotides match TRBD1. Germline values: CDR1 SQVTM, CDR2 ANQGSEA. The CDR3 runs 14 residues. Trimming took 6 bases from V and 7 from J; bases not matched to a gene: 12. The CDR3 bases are TGCAGCGTGGGAGACAGGGTCTTAAGAAATGAGCAGTTCTTC. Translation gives CSVGDRVLRNEQFF.

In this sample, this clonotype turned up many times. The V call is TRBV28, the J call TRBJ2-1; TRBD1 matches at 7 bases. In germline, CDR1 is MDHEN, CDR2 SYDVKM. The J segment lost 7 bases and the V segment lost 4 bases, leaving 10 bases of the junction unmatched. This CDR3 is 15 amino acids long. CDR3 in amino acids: CASSYGPYRGNEQFF. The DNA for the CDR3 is TGTGCCAGCAGTTATGGGCCGTACAGGGGAAATGAGCAGTTCTTC.

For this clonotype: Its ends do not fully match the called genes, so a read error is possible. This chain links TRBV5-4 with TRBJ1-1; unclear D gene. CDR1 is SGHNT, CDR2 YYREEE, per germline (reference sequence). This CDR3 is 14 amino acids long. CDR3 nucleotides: TGTGCCAGGAGCTTGGATCTCATGAACACTGAAGCTTTCTTT. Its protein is CARSLDLMNTEAFF.

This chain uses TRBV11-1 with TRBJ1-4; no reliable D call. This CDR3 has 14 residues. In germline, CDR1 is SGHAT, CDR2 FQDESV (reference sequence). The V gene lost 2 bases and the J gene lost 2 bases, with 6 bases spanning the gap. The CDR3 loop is CASSLMNTNEKLFF. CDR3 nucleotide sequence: TGTGCCAGCAGCTTAATGAATACTAATGAAAAACTGTTTTTT.

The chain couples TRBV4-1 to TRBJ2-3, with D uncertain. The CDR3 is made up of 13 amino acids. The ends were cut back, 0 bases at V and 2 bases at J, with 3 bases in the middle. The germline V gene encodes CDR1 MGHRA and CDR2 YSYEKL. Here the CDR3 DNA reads TGCGCCAGCAGCCAAGAGTACACAGATACGCAGTATTTT. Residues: CASSQEYTDTQYF.

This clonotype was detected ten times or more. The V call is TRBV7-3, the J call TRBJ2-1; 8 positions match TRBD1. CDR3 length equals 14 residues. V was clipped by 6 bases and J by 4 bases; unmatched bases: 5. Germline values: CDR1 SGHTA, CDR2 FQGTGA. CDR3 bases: TGTGCCAGCAGTCCCGGGACAGGATACAATGAGCAGTTCTTC. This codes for CASSPGTGYNEQFF.

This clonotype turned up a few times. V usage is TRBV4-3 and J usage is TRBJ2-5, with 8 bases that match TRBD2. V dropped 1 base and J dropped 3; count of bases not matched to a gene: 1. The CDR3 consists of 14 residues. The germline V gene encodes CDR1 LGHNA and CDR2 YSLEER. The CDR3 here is CASSQGTSKETQYF. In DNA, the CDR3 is TGCGCCAGCAGCCAAGGGACTAGCAAAGAGACCCAGTACTTC.

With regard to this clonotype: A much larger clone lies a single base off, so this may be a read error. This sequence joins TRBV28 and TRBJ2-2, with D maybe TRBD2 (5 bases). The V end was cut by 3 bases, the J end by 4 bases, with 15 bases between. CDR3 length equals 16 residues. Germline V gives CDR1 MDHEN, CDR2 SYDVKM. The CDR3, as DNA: TGTGCCAGCAGTTTGCGGAAGGTGGGGAGCACCGGGGAGCTGTTTTTT. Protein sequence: CASSLRKVGSTGELFF.

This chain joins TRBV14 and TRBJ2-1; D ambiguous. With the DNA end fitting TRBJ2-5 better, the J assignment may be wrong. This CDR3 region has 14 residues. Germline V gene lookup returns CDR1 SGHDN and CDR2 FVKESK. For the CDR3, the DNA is TGTGCCAGCGCTTCCATCCGGGCGCAAGAGACCCAGTACTTC. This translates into CASASIRAQETQYF.